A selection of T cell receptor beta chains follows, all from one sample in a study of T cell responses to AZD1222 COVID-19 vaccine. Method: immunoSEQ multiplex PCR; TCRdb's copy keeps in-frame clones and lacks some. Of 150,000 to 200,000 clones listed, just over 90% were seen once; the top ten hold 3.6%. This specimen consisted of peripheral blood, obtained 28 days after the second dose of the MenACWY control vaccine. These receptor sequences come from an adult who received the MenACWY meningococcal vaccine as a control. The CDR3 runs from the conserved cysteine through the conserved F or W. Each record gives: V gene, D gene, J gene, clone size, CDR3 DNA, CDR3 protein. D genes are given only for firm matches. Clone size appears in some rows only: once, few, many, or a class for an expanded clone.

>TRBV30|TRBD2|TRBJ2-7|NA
TGTGCCTGGAGTGTCTTTGGCGGGAGGGCCTACGAGCAGTACTTC
CAWSVFGGRAYEQYF
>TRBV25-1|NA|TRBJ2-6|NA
TGTGCCAGCAGTGCACGACGGGACGGAGCCTCTGGGGCCAACGTCCTGACTTTC
CASSARRDGASGANVLTF
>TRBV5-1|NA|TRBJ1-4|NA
TGCGCCAGCAGCTTGGCCGTTGGCAGGGAGGAAAAACTGTTTTTT
CASSLAVGREEKLFF
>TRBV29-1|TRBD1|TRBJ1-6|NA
TGCAGCGTCAGGACAGGGTTTGATTCACCCCTCCACTTT
CSVRTGFDSPLHF
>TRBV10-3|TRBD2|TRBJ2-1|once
TGTGCCATCAGGGACGGGACTAGCGGGGTCAATGAGCAGTTCTTC
CAIRDGTSGVNEQFF
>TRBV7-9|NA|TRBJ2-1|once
TGTGCCAGCAGCTTGGACCTGGCGGAGCAGTTCTTC
CASSLDLAEQFF
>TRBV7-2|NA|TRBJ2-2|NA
TGTGCCAGCAGCTTAAGTGGCGGGACCGGGGAGCTGTTTTTT
CASSLSGGTGELFF
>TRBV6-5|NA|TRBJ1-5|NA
TGTGCCAGCAGCCAGACTGCGAATCAGCCCCAGCATTTT
CASSQTANQPQHF
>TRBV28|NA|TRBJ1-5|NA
TGTGCCAGCAGCCTGGGAGGGGGGCTTAGCAATCAGCCCCAGCATTTT
CASSLGGGLSNQPQHF
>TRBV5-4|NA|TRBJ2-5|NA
TGTGCCAGCAGCTTGGCCGGGCAGCAAGAGACCCAGTACTTC
CASSLAGQQETQYF
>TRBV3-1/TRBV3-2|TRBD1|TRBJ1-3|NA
TGTGCCAGCAGCCGCAACAGGGGAAGCTCTGGAAACACCATATATTTT
CASSRNRGSSGNTIYF
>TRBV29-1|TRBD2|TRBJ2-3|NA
TGCAGCGTCCTAAACCCACTAGCGGGAGGCTTCACAGATACGCAGTATTTT
CSVLNPLAGGFTDTQYF
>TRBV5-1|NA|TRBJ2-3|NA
TGCGCCAGCAGCTTCGAGCGTAGTAGCACAGATACGCAGTATTTT
CASSFERSSTDTQYF
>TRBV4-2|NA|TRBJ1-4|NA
TGTGCCAGCAGCCAAGATCCCGGAGAGTATGAAAAACTGTTTTTT
CASSQDPGEYEKLFF
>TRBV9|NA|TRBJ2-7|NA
TGTGCCAGCAGCCCATCTGGGGGCGGGGCTTCGAACGAGCAGTACTTC
CASSPSGGGASNEQYF
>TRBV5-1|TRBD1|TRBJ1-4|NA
TGCGCCAGCAGTCCACAGGGGAGGACAACTAATGAAAAACTGTTTTTT
CASSPQGRTTNEKLFF
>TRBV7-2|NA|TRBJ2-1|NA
TGTGCCAGCAGTCGGACCCGGAGCTCCTACAATGAGCAGTTCTTC
CASSRTRSSYNEQFF
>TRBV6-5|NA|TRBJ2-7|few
TGTGCCAGCAGTTCGGGCCCATGGGGCGAGCAGTACTTC
CASSSGPWGEQYF
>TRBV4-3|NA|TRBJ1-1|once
TGCGCCAGCAGCCGAGACTTTAGGAACACTGAAGCTTTCTTT
CASSRDFRNTEAFF
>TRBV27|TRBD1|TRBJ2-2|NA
TGTGCCAGCAGTCGAAGGGGACAGGCCAACACCGGGGAGCTGTTTTTT
CASSRRGQANTGELFF
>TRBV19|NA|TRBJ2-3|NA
TGTGCCAGTAGCGGGATAGCGCTCACAGATACGCAGTATTTT
CASSGIALTDTQYF
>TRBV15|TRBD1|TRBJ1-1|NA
TGTGCCACCAGCAGAAGGACAGGGGAGAACACTGAAGCTTTCTTT
CATSRRTGENTEAFF